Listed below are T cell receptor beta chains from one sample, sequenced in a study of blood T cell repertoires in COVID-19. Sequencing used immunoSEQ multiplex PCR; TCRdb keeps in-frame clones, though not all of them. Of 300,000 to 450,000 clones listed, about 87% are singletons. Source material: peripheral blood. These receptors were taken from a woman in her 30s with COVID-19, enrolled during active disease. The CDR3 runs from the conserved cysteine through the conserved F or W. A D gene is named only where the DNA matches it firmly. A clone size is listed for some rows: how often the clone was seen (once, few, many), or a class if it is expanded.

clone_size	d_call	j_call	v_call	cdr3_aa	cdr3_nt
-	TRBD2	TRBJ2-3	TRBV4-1	CASSQDWAGGDTQYF	TGCGCCAGCAGCCAAGACTGGGCGGGAGGAGATACGCAGTATTTT
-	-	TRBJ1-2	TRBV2	CASSELWTEGGYTF	TGTGCCAGCAGTGAATTGTGGACAGAAGGAGGCTACACCTTC
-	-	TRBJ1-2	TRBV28	CASSDPLGRYTF	TGTGCCAGCAGTGATCCTCTAGGCCGCTACACCTTC
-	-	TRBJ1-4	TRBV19	CASSPRRGGEKLFF	TGTGCCAGTAGTCCCCGGAGGGGGGGTGAAAAACTGTTTTTT
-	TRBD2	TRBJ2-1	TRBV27	CASSFTSGNYNEQFF	TGTGCCAGCAGTTTTACTAGCGGGAACTACAATGAGCAGTTCTTC
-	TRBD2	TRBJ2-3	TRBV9	CASSFSSGRDTDTQYF	TGTGCCAGCAGCTTCTCTAGCGGGAGAGACACAGATACGCAGTATTTT
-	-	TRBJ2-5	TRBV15	CATSSWSETQYF	TGTGCCACCAGCAGCTGGAGCGAGACCCAGTACTTC
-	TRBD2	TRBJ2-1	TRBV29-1	CSVVPSGSYNEQFF	TGCAGCGTTGTCCCTAGCGGGAGTTACAATGAGCAGTTCTTC
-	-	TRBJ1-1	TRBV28	CASSRGTEAFF	TGTGCCAGCAGTCGGGGTACTGAAGCTTTCTTT
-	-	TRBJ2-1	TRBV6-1	CASSEAGSSREQFF	TGTGCCAGCAGTGAAGCGGGATCTAGCCGTGAGCAGTTCTTC
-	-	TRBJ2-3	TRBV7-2	CASSLVRGRDTQYF	TGTGCCAGCAGCTTAGTCCGGGGAAGGGATACGCAGTATTTT
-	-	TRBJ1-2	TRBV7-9	CASSLARADYGYTF	TGTGCCAGCAGCTTAGCCAGGGCTGACTATGGCTACACCTTC
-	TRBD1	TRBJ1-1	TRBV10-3	CATGDRPNTEAFF	TGTGCCACCGGGGACAGGCCGAACACTGAAGCTTTCTTT
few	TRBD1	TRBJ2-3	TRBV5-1	CASSLQGTGGTDTQYF	TGCGCCAGCAGCTTGCAGGGGACAGGGGGCACAGATACGCAGTATTTT
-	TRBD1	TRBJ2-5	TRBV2	CASTRQGQETQYF	TGTGCCAGCACCAGACAGGGCCAAGAGACCCAGTACTTC
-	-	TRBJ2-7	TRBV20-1	CSAKQDYEQYF	TGCAGTGCCAAACAGGACTACGAGCAGTACTTC
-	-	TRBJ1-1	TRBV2	CASTRGGVEAFF	TGTGCCAGCACTAGGGGGGGGGTTGAAGCTTTCTTT
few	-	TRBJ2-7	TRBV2	CASSERVWGAASIYEQYF	TGTGCCAGCAGTGAAAGGGTTTGGGGCGCGGCTTCGATCTACGAGCAGTACTTC
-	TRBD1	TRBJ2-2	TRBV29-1	CSVGQGQVDTGELFF	TGCAGCGTTGGGCAAGGACAGGTGGACACCGGGGAGCTGTTTTTT
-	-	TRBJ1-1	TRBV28	CASSLSRAQAFF	TGTGCCAGCAGCCTGTCCAGGGCCCAGGCTTTCTTT
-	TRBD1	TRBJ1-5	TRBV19	CASSTTGVSNQPQHF	TGTGCCAGTAGTACGACAGGGGTGAGCAATCAGCCCCAGCATTTT
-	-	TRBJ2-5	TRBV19	CASSPGLKTQYF	TGTGCCAGTAGTCCGGGGTTGAAGACCCAGTACTTC
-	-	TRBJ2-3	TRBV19	CASSISGYTDTQYF	TGTGCCAGTAGTATATCGGGTTACACAGATACGCAGTATTTT
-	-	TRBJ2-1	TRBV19	CASSIARVSGYNEQFF	TGTGCCAGTAGTATAGCGCGAGTCTCAGGCTATAATGAGCAGTTCTTC
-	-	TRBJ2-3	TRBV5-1	CASSLPPGGTDTQYF	TGCGCCAGCAGCTTGCCTCCGGGAGGCACAGATACGCAGTATTTT
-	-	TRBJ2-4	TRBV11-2	CASSSRLAKNIQYF	TGTGCCAGCAGCTCCCGGTTAGCCAAAAACATTCAGTACTTC
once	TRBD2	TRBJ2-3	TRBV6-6	CASSPAGVVDTQYF	TGTGCCAGCAGTCCAGCGGGAGTCGTTGATACGCAGTATTTT
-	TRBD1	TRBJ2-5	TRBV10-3	CAISESDQGAETQYF	TGTGCCATCAGTGAGTCAGACCAGGGGGCAGAGACCCAGTACTTC
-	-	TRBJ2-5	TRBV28	CASSLPTGTGETQYF	TGTGCCAGCAGTTTACCGACAGGGACTGGAGAGACCCAGTACTTC
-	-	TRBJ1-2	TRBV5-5	CASSLNGFLNYGYTF	TGTGCCAGCAGCTTGAATGGCTTCCTTAACTATGGCTACACCTTC
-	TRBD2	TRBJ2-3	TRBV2	CASSEVGLAITDTQYF	TGTGCCAGCAGTGAGGTTGGACTAGCGATCACAGATACGCAGTATTTT
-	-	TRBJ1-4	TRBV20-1	CSGGNNEKLFF	TGCAGTGGCGGGAATAATGAAAAACTGTTTTTT
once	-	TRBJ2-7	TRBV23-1	CASSRELLSSYEQYF	TGCGCCAGCAGTCGGGAGTTACTTAGCTCCTACGAGCAGTACTTC
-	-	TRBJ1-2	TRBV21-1	CASSKATGNWGYTF	TGTGCCAGCAGCAAAGCGACAGGCAATTGGGGCTACACCTTC
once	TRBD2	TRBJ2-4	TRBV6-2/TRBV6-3	CASSSSGRTKNIQYF	TGTGCCAGCAGTTCTAGCGGGAGGACCAAAAACATTCAGTACTTC
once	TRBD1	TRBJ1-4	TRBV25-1	CASTAGQGVNEKLFF	TGTGCCAGCACTGCGGGACAGGGGGTTAATGAAAAACTGTTTTTT
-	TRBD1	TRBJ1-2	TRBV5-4	CASSEGPQGILYGYTF	TGTGCCAGCAGCGAGGGCCCACAGGGGATCCTCTATGGCTACACCTTC
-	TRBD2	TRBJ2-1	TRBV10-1	CASSITSGIVSEQFF	TGCGCCAGCAGTATCACTAGCGGGATAGTCAGTGAGCAGTTCTTC
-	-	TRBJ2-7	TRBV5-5	CASSGGPLFEQYF	TGTGCCAGCAGCGGGGGCCCCCTGTTCGAGCAGTACTTC
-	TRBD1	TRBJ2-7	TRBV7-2	CASSSLGGQGLSYEQYF	TGTGCCAGCAGCTCCTTGGGGGGACAGGGCCTCTCTTACGAGCAGTACTTC
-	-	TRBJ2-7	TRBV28	CASSLPPLAGSYEQYF	TGTGCCAGCAGTTTACCCCCGCTAGCTGGTTCCTACGAGCAGTACTTC
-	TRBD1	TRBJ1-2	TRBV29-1	CSASEPGGTNYGYTF	TGCAGCGCCTCTGAGCCAGGGGGTACTAACTATGGCTACACCTTC
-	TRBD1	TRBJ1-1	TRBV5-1	CASSVIPAGTANTEAFF	TGCGCCAGCAGCGTGATCCCGGCTGGGACAGCCAACACTGAAGCTTTCTTT